This is a list of T cell receptor beta chains from one sample in a study of cytomegalovirus exposure and HLA in healthy donors. The assay was immunoSEQ multiplex PCR, and TCRdb's table has in-frame clones only and misses some. The data hold 150,000 to 200,000 clones, with approximately 80% observed a single time. Source material: PBMCs. The origin of the receptors is a woman under 40 in good health and CMV-seronegative. The CDR3 runs from the conserved cysteine through the conserved F or W. Fields, in order: clone size, J gene, D gene, V gene, CDR3 protein, CDR3 DNA. D genes are given only for firm matches. Some rows mark clone size as missing; the rest say once, few, many or name a class of expanded clone.

abundance: -; j_gene: TRBJ1-1; d_gene: -; v_gene: TRBV28; CDR3aa: CASRIGESEAFF; CDR3nt: TGTGCCAGCCGAATCGGGGAATCTGAAGCTTTCTTT
abundance: few; j_gene: TRBJ2-7; d_gene: TRBD2; v_gene: TRBV4-2; CDR3aa: CASSRESGGYEQYF; CDR3nt: TGTGCCAGCAGCCGGGAAAGCGGGGGATACGAGCAGTACTTC
abundance: -; j_gene: TRBJ1-2; d_gene: TRBD1; v_gene: TRBV11-2; CDR3aa: CASSLRPTGGLGYGYTF; CDR3nt: TGTGCCAGCAGCTTAAGGCCGACAGGGGGGCTCGGCTATGGCTACACCTTC
abundance: once; j_gene: TRBJ1-4; d_gene: -; v_gene: TRBV7-6; CDR3aa: CASSLPPRGGGEKLFF; CDR3nt: TGTGCCAGCAGCTTACCCCCGCGGGGGGGAGGTGAAAAACTGTTTTTT
abundance: -; j_gene: TRBJ2-7; d_gene: -; v_gene: TRBV7-9; CDR3aa: CSSSLVFTGSREQYF; CDR3nt: TGTTCCAGCAGCTTAGTGTTCACAGGAAGTCGCGAGCAGTACTTC
abundance: -; j_gene: TRBJ1-1; d_gene: -; v_gene: TRBV2; CDR3aa: CASSGSREGPVAFF; CDR3nt: TGTGCCAGCAGTGGATCAAGGGAGGGCCCGGTAGCTTTCTTT
abundance: -; j_gene: TRBJ1-1; d_gene: TRBD1; v_gene: TRBV5-5; CDR3aa: CASSLGQGALAFF; CDR3nt: TGTGCCAGCAGCCTAGGACAGGGGGCGTTAGCTTTCTTT
abundance: -; j_gene: TRBJ1-5; d_gene: -; v_gene: TRBV6-5; CDR3aa: CASSSKRRVGNQPQHF; CDR3nt: TGTGCCAGCAGTTCTAAAAGGAGGGTTGGCAATCAGCCCCAGCATTTT
abundance: -; j_gene: TRBJ1-3; d_gene: -; v_gene: TRBV5-1; CDR3aa: CASSPGTFLGNTIYF; CDR3nt: TGCGCCAGCAGCCCCGGGACATTTTTGGGAAACACCATATATTTT
abundance: few; j_gene: TRBJ1-1; d_gene: TRBD1; v_gene: TRBV10-3; CDR3aa: CAISHIRTGENTEAFF; CDR3nt: TGTGCCATCAGTCATATCAGGACAGGCGAGAACACTGAAGCTTTCTTT
abundance: -; j_gene: TRBJ2-7; d_gene: TRBD2; v_gene: TRBV2; CDR3aa: CANKNAGVHEQYF; CDR3nt: TGTGCCAACAAAAATGCGGGGGTCCACGAGCAGTACTTC
abundance: few; j_gene: TRBJ2-2; d_gene: TRBD2; v_gene: TRBV19; CDR3aa: CASSSPGTSGGAFAPGELFF; CDR3nt: TGTGCCAGTAGTTCGCCCGGGACTAGCGGCGGGGCATTCGCACCCGGGGAGCTGTTTTTT
abundance: -; j_gene: TRBJ1-5; d_gene: -; v_gene: TRBV2; CDR3aa: CASDRYRASNQPQHF; CDR3nt: TGTGCCAGCGATCGATACAGGGCTAGCAATCAGCCCCAGCATTTT
abundance: -; j_gene: TRBJ2-1; d_gene: TRBD2; v_gene: TRBV25-1; CDR3aa: CASSVTSGRAYEQFF; CDR3nt: TGTGCCAGCAGTGTCACTAGCGGGAGGGCTTATGAGCAGTTCTTC
abundance: -; j_gene: TRBJ2-7; d_gene: -; v_gene: TRBV7-9; CDR3aa: CASSLRGGIRNEQYF; CDR3nt: TGTGCCAGCAGCTTACGAGGGGGAATTAGAAACGAGCAGTACTTC
abundance: -; j_gene: TRBJ2-7; d_gene: TRBD1; v_gene: TRBV6-6; CDR3aa: CASSRAPGQRPYEQYF; CDR3nt: TGTGCCAGCAGTAGAGCCCCGGGACAGCGACCGTACGAGCAGTACTTC
abundance: -; j_gene: TRBJ2-5; d_gene: -; v_gene: TRBV6-5; CDR3aa: CASSLHQIGETQYF; CDR3nt: TGTGCCAGCAGCCTCCACCAAATCGGAGAGACCCAGTACTTC
abundance: -; j_gene: TRBJ2-3; d_gene: TRBD2; v_gene: TRBV7-3; CDR3aa: CASSLRLAGGADTQYF; CDR3nt: TGTGCCAGCAGCTTAAGACTAGCGGGAGGCGCAGATACGCAGTATTTT
abundance: -; j_gene: TRBJ2-3; d_gene: TRBD1; v_gene: TRBV19; CDR3aa: CASSIGQGAWVMDTQYF; CDR3nt: TGTGCCAGTAGTATAGGACAGGGGGCATGGGTAATGGATACGCAGTATTTT
abundance: once; j_gene: TRBJ1-4; d_gene: -; v_gene: TRBV28; CDR3aa: CATWTANESTNEKLFF; CDR3nt: TGTGCCACCTGGACAGCGAACGAGTCCACTAATGAAAAACTGTTTTTT
abundance: -; j_gene: TRBJ1-5; d_gene: TRBD1; v_gene: TRBV5-5; CDR3aa: CASARTAEQGAWQPQHF; CDR3nt: TGTGCCAGCGCCCGAACGGCCGAACAGGGGGCTTGGCAGCCCCAGCATTTT
abundance: few; j_gene: TRBJ1-1; d_gene: TRBD1; v_gene: TRBV28; CDR3aa: CASSLNRGWEEAFF; CDR3nt: TGTGCCAGCAGTTTAAACAGGGGATGGGAGGAAGCTTTCTTT
abundance: -; j_gene: TRBJ1-2; d_gene: -; v_gene: TRBV4-2; CDR3aa: CASSQGWAGDGYTF; CDR3nt: TGTGCCAGCAGCCAAGGGTGGGCAGGGGATGGCTACACCTTC
abundance: -; j_gene: TRBJ2-3; d_gene: TRBD1; v_gene: TRBV5-1; CDR3aa: CASSRTGGVTDTQYF; CDR3nt: TGCGCCAGCAGTAGGACAGGGGGCGTGACAGATACGCAGTATTTT
abundance: once; j_gene: TRBJ1-5; d_gene: -; v_gene: TRBV19; CDR3aa: CASSIVARAVNQPQHF; CDR3nt: TGTGCCAGTAGTATTGTAGCCCGTGCGGTTAATCAGCCCCAGCATTTT
abundance: -; j_gene: TRBJ1-5; d_gene: -; v_gene: TRBV7-9; CDR3aa: CASSLASSNQPQHF; CDR3nt: TGTGCCAGCAGCTTAGCGAGCAGCAATCAGCCCCAGCATTTT
abundance: once; j_gene: TRBJ1-1; d_gene: TRBD1; v_gene: TRBV5-1; CDR3aa: CASSSRQGTEAFF; CDR3nt: TGCGCCAGCAGCTCCAGACAGGGGACTGAAGCTTTCTTT
abundance: -; j_gene: TRBJ2-1; d_gene: -; v_gene: TRBV29-1; CDR3aa: CSVRVNEQFF; CDR3nt: TGCAGCGTCCGGGTAAATGAGCAGTTCTTC
abundance: -; j_gene: TRBJ2-3; d_gene: -; v_gene: TRBV27; CDR3aa: CASSLLGTVTDTQYF; CDR3nt: TGTGCCAGCAGTTTATTGGGGACTGTCACAGATACGCAGTATTTT
abundance: once; j_gene: TRBJ1-2; d_gene: TRBD1; v_gene: TRBV2; CDR3aa: CASSWDSINYGYTF; CDR3nt: TGTGCCAGCAGTTGGGACAGTATAAACTATGGCTACACCTTC
abundance: -; j_gene: TRBJ1-6; d_gene: -; v_gene: TRBV4-1; CDR3aa: CASSNQLFTGRGDSPLHF; CDR3nt: TGCGCCAGCAGCAACCAACTATTTACAGGGAGGGGGGATTCACCCCTCCACTTT
abundance: -; j_gene: TRBJ2-7; d_gene: TRBD2; v_gene: TRBV5-1; CDR3aa: CASSLNYGGGFGEQYF; CDR3nt: TGCGCCAGCAGCTTGAACTACGGGGGGGGCTTCGGCGAGCAGTACTTC
abundance: -; j_gene: TRBJ1-1; d_gene: -; v_gene: TRBV14; CDR3aa: CASSQTLGGEDLVFRNTEAFF; CDR3nt: TGTGCCAGCAGCCAAACCCTCGGAGGGGAAGATTTGGTTTTTAGGAACACTGAAGCTTTCTTT
abundance: -; j_gene: TRBJ2-6; d_gene: -; v_gene: TRBV7-9; CDR3aa: CASSTPSSGANVLTF; CDR3nt: TGTGCCAGCAGCACTCCGAGCTCTGGGGCCAACGTCCTGACTTTC
abundance: few; j_gene: TRBJ1-1; d_gene: TRBD1; v_gene: TRBV27; CDR3aa: CASSPDGTVYTEAFF; CDR3nt: TGTGCCAGCAGTCCCGATGGGACAGTTTACACTGAAGCTTTCTTT
abundance: once; j_gene: TRBJ1-1; d_gene: -; v_gene: TRBV5-1; CDR3aa: CASSLAPGQAEAFF; CDR3nt: TGCGCCAGCAGCTTGGCGCCGGGACAAGCAGAAGCTTTCTTT
abundance: -; j_gene: TRBJ1-5; d_gene: -; v_gene: TRBV7-8; CDR3aa: CASSSAGRRPQHF; CDR3nt: TGTGCCAGCAGTTCCGCGGGGAGACGGCCCCAGCATTTT
abundance: -; j_gene: TRBJ1-2; d_gene: -; v_gene: TRBV2; CDR3aa: CASSEGAGFGGYTF; CDR3nt: TGTGCCAGCAGTGAAGGGGCAGGGTTTGGTGGCTACACCTTC
abundance: -; j_gene: TRBJ2-1; d_gene: TRBD2; v_gene: TRBV6-1; CDR3aa: CASSELAGHYNEQFF; CDR3nt: TGTGCCAGCAGTGAACTAGCGGGCCACTACAATGAGCAGTTCTTC
abundance: few; j_gene: TRBJ1-2; d_gene: TRBD1; v_gene: TRBV30; CDR3aa: CAWNKLRTGIGYTF; CDR3nt: TGTGCCTGGAATAAACTCCGGACAGGGATCGGCTACACCTTC
abundance: -; j_gene: TRBJ2-7; d_gene: -; v_gene: TRBV6-5; CDR3aa: CASKRTALSYEQYF; CDR3nt: TGTGCCAGCAAGCGGACAGCCCTATCCTACGAGCAGTACTTC